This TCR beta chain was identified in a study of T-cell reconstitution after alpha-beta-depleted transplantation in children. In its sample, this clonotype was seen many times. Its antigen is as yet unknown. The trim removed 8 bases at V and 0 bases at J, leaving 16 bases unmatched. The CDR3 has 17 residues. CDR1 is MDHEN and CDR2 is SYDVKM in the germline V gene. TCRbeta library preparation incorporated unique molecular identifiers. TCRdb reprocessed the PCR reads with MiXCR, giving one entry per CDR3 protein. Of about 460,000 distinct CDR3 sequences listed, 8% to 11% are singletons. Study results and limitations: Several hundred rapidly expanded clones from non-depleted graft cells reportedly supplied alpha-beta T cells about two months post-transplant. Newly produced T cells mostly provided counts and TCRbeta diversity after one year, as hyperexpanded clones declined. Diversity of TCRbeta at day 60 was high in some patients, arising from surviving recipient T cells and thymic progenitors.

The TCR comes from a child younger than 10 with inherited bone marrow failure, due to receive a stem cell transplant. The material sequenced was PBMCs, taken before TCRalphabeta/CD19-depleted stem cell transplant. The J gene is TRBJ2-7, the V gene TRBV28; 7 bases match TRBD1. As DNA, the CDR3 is TGTGCCAGCGTAGTTGGGGATGCCGGGACAGTCTCCTACGAGCAGTACTTC. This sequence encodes CASVVGDAGTVSYEQYF.